This T cell receptor (beta chain) appears in the sequencing data of a study of human T cells and chemical hapten exposure. Time point given: patch test 3, about 24 weeks after DPC sensitization. Treatment specified: therapeutic diphenylcyclopropenone sensitization with weekly scalp DPC. Trimming stripped 4 bases from V and 1 base from J, with 10 bases between. CDR3 size: 13 residues. Looked up from germline, CDR1 is SQVTM and CDR2 is ANQGSEA. Using its own MiXCR run on the RACE reads, TCRdb lists one record per CDR3 protein. The sample lists some 170,000 distinct CDR3 sequences, roughly 25% occurring once.

This receptor was taken from a young woman with alopecia areata. Some clones in this sample may be carry-over from other donors' samples. The V gene is TRBV29-1, the J gene TRBJ1-1; D gene unclear. The source was whole blood, collected in connection with sensitization to the hapten diphenylcyclopropenone (DPC). CDR3 residues: CSVGIPGNTEAFF. CDR3 nucleotide sequence: TGCAGCGTTGGGATCCCGGGGAACACTGAAGCTTTCTTT.